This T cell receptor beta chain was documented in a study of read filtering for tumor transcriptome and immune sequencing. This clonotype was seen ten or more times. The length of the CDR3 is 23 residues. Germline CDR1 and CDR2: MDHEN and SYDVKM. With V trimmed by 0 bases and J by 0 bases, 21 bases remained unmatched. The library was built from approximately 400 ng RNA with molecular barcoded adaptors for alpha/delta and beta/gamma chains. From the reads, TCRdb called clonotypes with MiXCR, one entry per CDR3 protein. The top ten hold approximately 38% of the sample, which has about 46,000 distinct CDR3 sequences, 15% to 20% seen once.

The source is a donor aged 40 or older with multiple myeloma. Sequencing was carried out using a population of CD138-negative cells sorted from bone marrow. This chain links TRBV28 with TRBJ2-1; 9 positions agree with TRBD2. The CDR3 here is CASSLWSHRREGSLQSSYNEQFF. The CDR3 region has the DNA TGTGCCAGCAGTTTATGGTCTCATAGGCGGGAGGGGAGCCTACAAAGCTCCTACAATGAGCAGTTCTTC. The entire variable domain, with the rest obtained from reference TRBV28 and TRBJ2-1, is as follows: DVKVTQSSRYLVKRTGEKVFLECVQDMDHENMFWYRQDPGLGLRLIYFSYDVKMKEKGDIPEGYSVSREKKERFSLILESASTNQTSMYLCASSLWSHRREGSLQSSYNEQFFGPGTRLTVL.